One and the same sample provided the 4 T cell receptor beta chains below, sequenced in a study of shared clonotypes between healthy human individuals. In the naive CD8 group, cells lacked CD45RO and were positively selected for CCR7, so terminally differentiated effector memory CD45RA+ cells were left out. Using immunoSEQ multiplex PCR, the repertoire was profiled, and TCRdb retains in-frame clones only, with some absent. The data hold about 700,000 clones, with about 92% observed a single time. Material for sequencing was naive CD8+ T cells sorted from blood. All receptors derive from a man aged 25-40 years in good health.

The chain links TRBV4-2 to TRBJ2-5; unclear D gene. Trimming left V 0 bases short and J 1 base short, with 9 bases between. The CDR3 sequence is 15 residues long. Germline assignment: CDR1 LGHNA and CDR2 YNFKEQ. The CDR3 sequence is CASSQDPERQETQYF. The CDR3 nucleotides read TGTGCCAGCAGCCAAGACCCCGAGCGCCAAGAGACCCAGTACTTC.

This sequence joins TRBV6-1 and TRBJ2-5; 7 bases are a match to TRBD1. The CDR3 is 14 amino acids. The germline V gene has CDR1 MNHNS and CDR2 SASEGT. The V and J ends lost 5 bases and 4 bases, in that order; junction bases with no gene match: 7. The CDR3 here is CASSNDRDRETQYF. Written as DNA, the CDR3 is TGTGCCAGCAGTAATGACAGGGATAGAGAGACCCAGTACTTC.

The genes are TRBV7-8 and TRBJ2-1; TRBD2 matches 8 bases. In germline, CDR1 is SGHVS, CDR2 FQNEAQ. The CDR3 totals 16 residues. The V segment lost 5 bases and the J segment 1 base; nucleotides outside the gene matches: 7. CDR3 DNA: TGTGCCAGCAGCGCGGGGATAGCGGGATCCTACAATGAGCAGTTCTTC. This codes for CASSAGIAGSYNEQFF.

This clone was detected a few times. The chain combines TRBV19 with TRBJ2-2; tentative D call: TRBD2 (6 bases). The CDR3 extends over 12 amino acids. V lost 10 bases, J lost 6 bases, and 12 bases lay in between. The germline V gene has CDR1 LNHDA and CDR2 SQIVND (reference sequence). As DNA, the CDR3 is TGTGCCATGGAGAGCGGGCCCGGGGAGCTGTTTTTT. Encoded protein: CAMESGPGELFF.